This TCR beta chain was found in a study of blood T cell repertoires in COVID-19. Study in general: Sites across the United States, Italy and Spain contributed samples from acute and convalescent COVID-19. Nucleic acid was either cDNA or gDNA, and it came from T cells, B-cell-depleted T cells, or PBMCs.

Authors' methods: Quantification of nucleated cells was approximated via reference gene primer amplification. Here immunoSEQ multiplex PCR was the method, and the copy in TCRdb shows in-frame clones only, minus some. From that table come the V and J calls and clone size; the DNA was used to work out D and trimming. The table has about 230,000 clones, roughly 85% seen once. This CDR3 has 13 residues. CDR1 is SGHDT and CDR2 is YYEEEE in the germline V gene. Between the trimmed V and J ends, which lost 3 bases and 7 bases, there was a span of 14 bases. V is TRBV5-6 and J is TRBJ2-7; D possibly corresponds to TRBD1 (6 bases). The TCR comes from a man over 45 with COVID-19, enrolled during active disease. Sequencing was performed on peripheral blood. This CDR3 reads CASSSGQFPEQYF. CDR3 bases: TGTGCCAGCAGCTCTGGACAGTTTCCGGAGCAGTACTTC. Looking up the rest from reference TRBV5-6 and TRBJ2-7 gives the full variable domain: DAGVTQSPTHLIKTRGQQVTLRCSPKSGHDTVSWYQQALGQGPQFIFQYYEEEERQRGNFPDRFSGHQFPNYSSELNVNALLLGDSALYLCASSSGQFPEQYFGPGTRLTVT.